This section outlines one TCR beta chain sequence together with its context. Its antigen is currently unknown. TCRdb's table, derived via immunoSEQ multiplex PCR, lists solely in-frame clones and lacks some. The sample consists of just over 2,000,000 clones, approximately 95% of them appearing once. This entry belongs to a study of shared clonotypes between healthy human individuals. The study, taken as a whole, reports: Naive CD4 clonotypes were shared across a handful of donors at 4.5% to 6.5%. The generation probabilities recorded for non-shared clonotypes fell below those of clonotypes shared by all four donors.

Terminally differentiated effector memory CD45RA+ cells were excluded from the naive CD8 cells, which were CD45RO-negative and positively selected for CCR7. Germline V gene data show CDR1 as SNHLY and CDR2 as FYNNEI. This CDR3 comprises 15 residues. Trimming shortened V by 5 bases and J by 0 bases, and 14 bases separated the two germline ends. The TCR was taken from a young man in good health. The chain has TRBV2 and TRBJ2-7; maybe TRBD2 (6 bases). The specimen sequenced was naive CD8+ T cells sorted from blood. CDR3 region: CASSYGGGNSYEQYF. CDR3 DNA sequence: TGTGCCAGCAGTTATGGGGGAGGAAACTCCTACGAGCAGTACTTC. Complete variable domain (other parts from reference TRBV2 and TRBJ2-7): EPEVTQTPSHQVTQMGQEVILRCVPISNHLYFYWYRQILGQKVEFLVSFYNNEISEKSEIFDDQFSVERPDGSNFTLKIRSTKLEDSAMYFCASSYGGGNSYEQYFGPGTRLTVT.